These 25 T cell receptor beta chains came from one sample sequenced in a study of read filtering for tumor transcriptome and immune sequencing. The library was built from 400 ng RNA with molecular barcoded adaptors for alpha/delta and beta/gamma chains. TCRdb ran MiXCR on the reads and lists one entry per CDR3 protein. In the table there are around 50,000 distinct CDR3 sequences, roughly 19% of which are singletons. The sequenced material came from a population of CD138-negative cells sorted from bone marrow. These receptors were taken from a donor aged 40 or over with multiple myeloma.

This clonotype was counted at least ten times. The genes are TRBV28 and TRBJ1-1, with D hard to call. Between the trimmed V and J ends, which lost 5 bases and 2 bases, there was a span of 6 bases. Germline CDR1 reads MDHEN; CDR2 reads SYDVKM. The CDR3 totals 12 residues. CDR3 in DNA: TGTGCCAGCAGTCTGAGAAACACTGAAGCTTTCTTT. It translates to CASSLRNTEAFF.

This clonotype was seen ten or more times. The V call is TRBV20-1, the J call TRBJ2-1, with D perhaps matching TRBD1 (5 bases). V dropped 6 bases and J dropped 7 bases, with 13 bases sitting between them. Germline V gives CDR1 DFQATT, CDR2 SNEGSKA (reference sequence). The CDR3 consists of 12 residues. Written as DNA, the CDR3 is TGCAGTGCCCCGACAGTGAGTAATGAGCAGTTCTTC. Its translation: CSAPTVSNEQFF.

There are many counts of this clonotype. V is TRBV29-1 and J is TRBJ2-7, with 11 bases identical to TRBD2. Trimming cost V 6 bases and J 5 bases; bases outside gene matches: 9. CDR3 size: 14 residues. Per the germline V gene, CDR1 is SQVTM and CDR2 is ANQGSEA. CDR3: CSVVNSGGAHEQYF. CDR3 bases: TGCAGCGTCGTAAATAGCGGGGGGGCCCACGAGCAGTACTTC.

In regard to this clonotype: This may come from a read error, since a much larger clone is one base off. The rearrangement links TRBV20-1 to TRBJ2-7, with D perhaps TRBD2 (6 bases). The CDR3 is made up of 14 amino acids. Deletions cut 5 bases from V and 4 bases from J, with 18 bases between. In germline, CDR1 is DFQATT, CDR2 SNEGSKA (reference sequence). The chain's CDR3 is CSALLPGRGYEQYF. CDR3 nucleotide sequence: TGCAGTGCTCTATTGCCGGGACGGGGGTACGAGCAGTACTTC.

The V call is TRBV5-6, the J call TRBJ2-5; D remains unclear. The CDR3 covers 14 residues. Trimming shortened V by 4 bases and J by 3 bases, and 13 bases separated the two germline ends. Per germline, CDR1 SGHDT and CDR2 YYEEEE. This chain's CDR3 is CASSPAYTEETQYF. CDR3 sequence (DNA): TGTGCCAGCAGCCCGGCCTACACGGAAGAGACCCAGTACTTC.

This clonotype was seen ten or more times. The rearrangement joins TRBV28 to TRBJ1-6; 7 positions match TRBD1. V was pared by 2 bases and J by 5 bases, with 0 bases of the junction left unmatched. Germline loops: CDR1 MDHEN, CDR2 SYDVKM. This CDR3 contains 14 residues. CDR3: CASSLQGDNSPLHF. The CDR3 DNA reads as TGTGCCAGCAGTTTACAGGGGGATAATTCACCCCTCCACTTT.

This clonotype was observed a handful of times. V usage is TRBV29-1 and J usage is TRBJ1-5; no clear D. Trimming removed 3 bases from V and 5 bases from J, with 11 bases in between. Germline values: CDR1 SQVTM, CDR2 ANQGSEA. The CDR3 sequence is 13 residues long. The CDR3 nucleotides are TGCAGCGTTGAGACCGCCACCGATCAGCCCCAGCATTTT. It codes for CSVETATDQPQHF.

This clonotype was picked up many times. This chain connects TRBV21-1 to TRBJ2-2. TRBV21-1 is assigned pseudogene status. This CDR3 has 14 amino acids. DNA of the CDR3: TGTGCCAGCAGCCAAACAAAGGTGGCCGGGGAGCTGTTTTTT. Amino acid sequence: CASSQTKVAGELFF.

This clonotype was seen repeatedly, ten times or more. The V and J genes are TRBV5-4 and TRBJ1-1, with 7 bases fitting TRBD1. This CDR3 spans 15 amino acids. V was pared by 2 bases and J by 5 bases, with 9 bases of the junction left unmatched. Germline loops: CDR1 SGHNT, CDR2 YYREEE (reference sequence). In DNA, the CDR3 is TGTGCCAGCAGCTTACAGGGGATCCCAGGGACTGAAGCTTTCTTT. Protein sequence: CASSLQGIPGTEAFF.

This clonotype has only a few counts. The chain recombines TRBV6-4 with TRBJ2-3; maybe TRBD2 (6 bases). The germline V gene has CDR1 MRHNA and CDR2 SNTAGT. The CDR3 has 15 amino acids. Trimming removed 8 bases at V and 1 base at J, with 16 bases between. For the CDR3, the DNA is TGTGCCAGCGCCTCGGAGGGATTAGGCACAGATACGCAGTATTTT. Translating it yields CASASEGLGTDTQYF.

This clonotype was detected many times. The V call is TRBV2, the J call TRBJ1-5; a possible D gene is TRBD1 (5 bases). V lost 3 bases to trimming and J lost 2 bases, with 8 bases between them. Germline assignment: CDR1 SNHLY and CDR2 FYNNEI. The CDR3 length is 14 residues. CDR3 sequence reads: CASSDRAGNQPQHF. The CDR3 DNA follows: TGTGCCAGCAGTGACAGGGCTGGCAATCAGCCCCAGCATTTT.

This clonotype has a count of ten or more. V usage is TRBV23-1 and J usage is TRBJ2-1; 8 positions agree with TRBD2. TRBV23-1 is marked as an open reading frame, function uncertain. V was pared by 2 bases and J by 0 bases, with 9 bases of the junction left unmatched. The CDR3 loop spans 18 amino acids. This CDR3 is CASSQPGGARSSYNEQFF. The DNA of the CDR3 is TGCGCCAGCAGTCAACCGGGAGGGGCCAGGAGCTCCTACAATGAGCAGTTCTTC.

Sample share makes this clonotype large. Germline and junction disagree at one end, which may indicate a read error. The chain links TRBV5-6 to TRBJ2-1; TRBD2 matches at 9 bases. The CDR3 covers 14 residues. Germline loops: CDR1 SGHDT, CDR2 YYEEEE. CDR3 DNA: TGCGCCAGCAGCCAGAGCGGGGGGTACAATGAGCAGTTCTTC. This encodes CASSQSGGYNEQFF.

Points on this clonotype: This may be a read error, as it is one base from a much larger clone. CDR3 in DNA: TGTGCCAGCAGCGTAGAGGTCGAGGTATCTGAAGCTTTCTTT. Amino acid sequence: CASSVEVEVSEAFF. The rearrangement joins TRBV9 to TRBJ1-1; D gene uncertain. In germline, CDR1 is SGDLS, CDR2 YYNGEE. The CDR3 runs 14 residues. Trimming stripped 0 bases from V and 6 bases from J, with 12 bases between.

This clonotype was found many times. The J gene is TRBJ1-1, the V gene TRBV4-1; a weak D match, TRBD1 (5 bases). Trimming left V 0 bases short and J 1 base short, with 12 bases between. The CDR3 length is 16 residues. Germline lookup yields CDR1 MGHRA and CDR2 YSYEKL. CDR3 sequence: CASSQEVRQPNTEAFF. The CDR3 nucleotides are TGCGCCAGCAGCCAAGAAGTGAGACAGCCGAACACTGAAGCTTTCTTT.

The chain employs TRBV20-1 and TRBJ2-1; D uncertain. CDR3 size: 13 residues. V dropped 0 bases and J dropped 12 bases, with 15 bases sitting between them. CDR1 DFQATT and CDR2 SNEGSKA come from the germline V gene (reference sequence). The CDR3 sequence: CSARDRNVYGQFF. CDR3 nucleotides: TGCAGTGCTAGAGATCGAAACGTGTATGGGCAGTTCTTC.

Regarding this clonotype: A read error is the likely source, as a far larger clone sits one nucleotide away. The chain carries TRBV6-5 and TRBJ1-1, with D possibly matching TRBD1 (5 bases). The CDR3 loop spans 14 amino acids. The V end was cut by 2 bases, the J end by 6 bases, with 13 bases between. CDR1 and CDR2 from the germline V gene are MNHEY and SVGAGI. CDR3 DNA: TGTGCCAGCAGTTACCCCGGACATAACTCTGAAGCTTTCTTT. This translates into CASSYPGHNSEAFF.

This clonotype has only a few counts. The chain has TRBV20-1 and TRBJ2-4, with D tentatively TRBD2 (6 bases). This CDR3 has 15 residues. Trimming removed 3 bases from V and 1 base from J, with 13 bases in between. Germline V gene sequence: CDR1 DFQATT, CDR2 SNEGSKA (reference sequence). The DNA of the CDR3 is TGCAGTGCTAGGGAGGAGGGTTTCGCCAAAAACATTCAGTACTTC. It encodes CSAREEGFAKNIQYF.

This rearrangement joins TRBV11-2 to TRBJ1-1; TRBD1 is a possible D gene (6 bases). The V end was cut by 8 bases, the J end by 3 bases, with 16 bases between. Germline assignment: CDR1 SGHAT and CDR2 FQNNGV. The CDR3 is 14 amino acids. CDR3 loop: CASGTQGLHTEAFF. The CDR3 DNA is TGTGCCAGCGGGACCCAGGGGCTCCACACTGAAGCTTTCTTT. The full variable domain, rest sourced from reference TRBV11-2 and TRBJ1-1, is EAGVAQSPRYKIIEKRQSVAFWCNPISGHATLYWYQQILGQGPKLLIQFQNNGVVDDSQLPKDRFSAERLKGVDSTLKIQPAKLEDSAVYLCASGTQGLHTEAFFGQGTRLTVV.

This clonotype was seen many times. The chain couples TRBV28 to TRBJ2-3; D perhaps matches TRBD2 (5 bases). The V end lost 4 bases, the J end lost 3 bases, and 20 bases lay between the germline ends. The CDR3 loop spans 17 amino acids. Germline CDR1 and CDR2: MDHEN and SYDVKM. The DNA for the CDR3 is TGTGCCAGCAGTTCCCTCCGAGCGGAAACGGAGACAGATACGCAGTATTTT. It translates to CASSSLRAETETDTQYF.

This clonotype was detected ten times or more. The chain recombines TRBV7-8 with TRBJ1-1; D unclear. Germline V lookup: CDR1 SGHVS, CDR2 FQNEAQ. V was trimmed by 3 bases and J by 6 bases, leaving 11 bases between them. This CDR3 region has 13 residues. The CDR3 protein is CASSFTGLAEAFF. The DNA of the CDR3 is TGTGCCAGCAGCTTTACCGGACTGGCTGAAGCTTTCTTT.

In the case of this clonotype: A single base separates this from a much larger clone, so it may be a read error. The chain has TRBV6-1 and TRBJ1-1, with a possible D match to TRBD1 (5 bases). The CDR3 totals 14 residues. Germline values: CDR1 MNHNS, CDR2 SASEGT. The CDR3 protein is CASSEQERGTEALF. The CDR3 coding sequence is TGTGCCAGCAGCGAACAGGAGCGAGGCACTGAAGCTCTCTTT.

Regarding this clonotype: A much larger clone lies one base from this, so it may be a read error. V and J are TRBV29-1 and TRBJ2-1, with D uncertain. V was trimmed by 5 bases and J by 3 bases, leaving 8 bases between them. This CDR3 has 12 amino acids. Germline V gene lookup returns CDR1 SQVTM and CDR2 ANQGSEA. CDR3 nucleotide sequence: TGCAGCGTTACATTAATCTACAATGAGCAGTTCTTC. Its translation is CSVTLIYNEQFF.

The table lists this clonotype with many counts. The chain links TRBV7-6 to TRBJ2-6; 7 nucleotides align to TRBD1. In germline, CDR1 is SGHVS, CDR2 FNYEAQ. The CDR3 runs 19 residues. With 5 bases clipped from V and 0 bases from J, the junction kept 13 bases outside the gene matches. This chain's CDR3 is CASSADRAGPSSGANVLTF. The CDR3 DNA follows: TGTGCCAGCAGCGCCGACAGGGCAGGACCTAGCTCTGGGGCCAACGTCCTGACTTTC.

This clonotype was observed at least ten times. This chain joins TRBV5-1 and TRBJ2-1; TRBD1 matches at 9 bases. The germline V gene has CDR1 SGHRS and CDR2 YFSETQ. This CDR3 has 16 residues. V shed 3 bases, J shed 5 bases, and the junction held 9 bases outside the gene matches. The chain's CDR3 is CASSSRVQGANNEQFF. In DNA form, the CDR3 reads TGCGCCAGCAGCTCTAGGGTACAGGGGGCCAACAATGAGCAGTTCTTC.